This T cell receptor beta chain emerged from a study of blood T cell repertoires in COVID-19. This clone was recorded only once. Looked up from germline, CDR1 is SNHLY and CDR2 is FYNNEI. V lost 8 bases to trimming and J lost 6 bases; unmatched junction nucleotides: 11. This CDR3 contains 15 residues. Researchers sorted participants into cohorts using their self-reported clinical history. Symptom resolution, clearance, or two negative PCRs marked donors in Cohort 3 as recovered. Under the authors' procedure: It was from reference gene primer amplification that nucleated cell counts were estimated. Repertoires were generated with immunoSEQ multiplex PCR, while TCRdb's copy carries only in-frame clones and drops some. That table is the source of V, J and clone size, and D and trimming were worked out from the DNA. The repertoire has 300,000 to 350,000 clones, 80% to 90% of them found once; the top ten carry around 5%.

The sample taken for sequencing was PBMCs or T cells enriched from blood (not recorded which). The rearrangement uses TRBV2 and TRBJ2-1, with 9 bases identical to TRBD2. This sequence was found in a young man who had recovered from COVID-19. In DNA, the CDR3 is TGTGCCAGCCAATTAGCGGGAGCGTCTGGCAATGAGCAGTTCTTC. Its protein product is CASQLAGASGNEQFF.